The clone carrying this T cell receptor (beta chain) was seen only a few times. Its cognate antigen is unknown. V was cut by 1 base and J by 1 base, with 7 bases left in between. Per the germline V gene, CDR1 is SGHVS and CDR2 is FQNEAQ. The CDR3 runs to 14 residues. The data belong to a study of T-cell memory formation after mild COVID-19. Overall study context: Largely, TCR clusters stayed within a single donor. Study results and caveats: In pre-infection memory, a portion of responding clones appeared, which suggested that cross-reactive memory joined. Contracting CD4+ clones were located mainly in CM and EM, and CD8+ clones in EMRA.

TCRdb processed the 5' RACE reads anew with MiXCR; each CDR3 protein has one entry. The sample shows hundreds of thousands of distinct CDR3 sequences, about 17% of them seen only once. The rearrangement joins TRBV7-8 to TRBJ1-1, with D unresolved. The sequence derives from a man in his late teens or twenties who had mild COVID-19 (a few samples of this study predate the infection). Cell type and time point are not known. The specimen was PBMCs or a T cell subset sorted from them (not recorded which). The CDR3: CASSLEVKNTEAFF. CDR3 in DNA: TGTGCCAGCAGCTTAGAAGTTAAGAACACTGAAGCTTTCTTT.